These 20 T cell receptor beta chains originate from one sample sequenced in a study of control samples from healthy donors and cancer patients. Sequencing was performed with immunoSEQ multiplex PCR; in TCRdb, only in-frame clones are kept and a portion is missing. Its table records about 190,000 clones. The sample taken for sequencing was blood. All receptors derive from a woman younger than 45 in good health.

This chain uses TRBV18 with TRBJ2-7, with D perhaps TRBD2 (5 bases). Germline V lookup: CDR1 KGHSH, CDR2 LQKENI. The CDR3 extends over 14 amino acids. V was shortened by 4 bases and J by 2 bases, with 12 bases between the two germline ends. CDR3 sequence: CASSRVANAYEQYF. The CDR3 nucleotides are TGTGCCAGCTCACGTGTAGCGAACGCCTACGAGCAGTACTTC.

The V call is TRBV6-5, the J call TRBJ1-3; 9 nucleotides agree with TRBD1. Per germline, CDR1 MNHEY and CDR2 SVGAGI. V was clipped by 6 bases and J by 4 bases; unmatched bases: 7. The CDR3 has 15 residues. The CDR3 coding sequence is TGTGCCAGCAGCCCGGGACAGGGCCGCGGAAACACCATATATTTT. Translating gives CASSPGQGRGNTIYF.

The chain links TRBV7-9 to TRBJ2-1, with a possible D match to TRBD2 (6 bases). Trimming removed 5 bases at V and 7 bases at J, with 18 bases between. CDR1 and CDR2 (germline): SEHNR, FQNEAQ (reference sequence). The CDR3 is 15 residues long. The CDR3 DNA follows: TGTGCCAGCAGCGATCGGGACTCCCGAGCAAATGAGCAGTTCTTC. The encoded protein is CASSDRDSRANEQFF.

J is TRBJ1-2 and V is TRBV2, with D tentatively TRBD1 (5 bases). CDR3 length: 14 residues. V was shortened by 1 base and J by 3 bases, with 9 bases between the two germline ends. CDR1 and CDR2 (germline): SNHLY, FYNNEI. DNA of the CDR3: TGTGCCAGCAGTGAAGAGGGGCCCTACTATGGCTACACCTTC. Encoded protein: CASSEEGPYYGYTF.

The chain has TRBV4-2 and TRBJ2-7; tentatively, D is TRBD1 (6 bases). The germline CDR1 and CDR2 sequences are LGHNA and YNFKEQ. The V gene lost 3 bases and the J gene lost 0 bases, with 12 bases spanning the gap. The CDR3 is 15 amino acids. The CDR3 DNA reads as TGTGCCAGCAGCCAGGCGGCAGGGGACTCCTACGAGCAGTACTTC. Encoded protein: CASSQAAGDSYEQYF.

The chain joins TRBV10-3 to TRBJ2-1, with D tentatively TRBD1 (5 bases). V was clipped by 0 bases and J by 0 bases, with 12 bases between them. The germline V gene encodes CDR1 ENHRY and CDR2 SYGVKD. CDR3 length equals 17 residues. In DNA, the CDR3 is TGTGCCATCAGTGAGTCTGCAGGGCAAGTCTCCTACAATGAGCAGTTCTTC. Protein sequence: CAISESAGQVSYNEQFF.

The chain is built from TRBV2 and TRBJ1-5; tentative D call: TRBD1 (6 bases). The CDR3 is 15 residues long. V dropped 2 bases and J dropped 7 bases, with 15 bases sitting between them. Germline lookup yields CDR1 SNHLY and CDR2 FYNNEI. CDR3 region: CASSENLGAWQPQHF. In DNA form, the CDR3 reads TGTGCCAGCAGTGAAAATTTGGGGGCCTGGCAGCCCCAGCATTTT.

As to this clone: At the DNA level, this CDR3 is encoded by other sequences in the same sample as well. The genes are TRBV18 and TRBJ1-2; D is unclear. V gave up 3 bases and J gave up 4 bases, with 12 bases separating them. The CDR3 has 14 residues. Looked up from germline, CDR1 is KGHSH and CDR2 is LQKENI. The chain's CDR3 is CASSPPSQVYGYTF. For the CDR3, the DNA is TGTGCCAGCTCACCGCCGTCGCAGGTCTATGGCTACACCTTC.

The chain joins TRBV20-1 to TRBJ1-5; D unclear. The CDR3 extends over 13 amino acids. Germline lookup yields CDR1 DFQATT and CDR2 SNEGSKA (reference sequence). V lost 3 bases and J 5 bases, leaving 11 bases between the germline ends. The CDR3 spells CSASNTAYQPQHF. The CDR3 nucleotides are TGCAGTGCTAGTAATACAGCCTATCAGCCCCAGCATTTT.

J is TRBJ1-2 and V is TRBV28; TRBD1 might be the D (6 bases). Germline V CDR1 and CDR2: MDHEN, SYDVKM. CDR3 size: 16 residues. V lost 6 bases to trimming and J lost 3 bases, with 20 bases between them. The CDR3 nucleotides are TGTGCCAGCAGGCCTCTACGGGGGCTCCGTGACTATGGCTACACCTTC. It yields the protein CASRPLRGLRDYGYTF.

In nucleotides, the CDR3 is TGTGCCAGCAGTGATTCCCCCAGACAGGGAGGGTTTCAGCCCCAGCATTTT. The encoded protein is CASSDSPRQGGFQPQHF. This rearrangement joins TRBV2 to TRBJ1-5; 7 bases match TRBD1. The CDR3 loop spans 17 amino acids. Looked up from germline, CDR1 is SNHLY and CDR2 is FYNNEI. Trimming took 3 bases from V and 6 from J; bases not matched to a gene: 14.

In nucleotides, the CDR3 is TGTGCCAGCAGCTTTGGACAGTCCTACGAGCAGTACTTC. Its protein is CASSFGQSYEQYF. This chain uses TRBV11-2 with TRBJ2-7, with D perhaps matching TRBD1 (6 bases). Trimming removed 3 bases at V and 1 base at J, with 7 bases between. The CDR3 contains 13 residues. Germline V gene sequence: CDR1 SGHAT, CDR2 FQNNGV.

This rearrangement joins TRBV2 to TRBJ1-3, with 8 bases fitting TRBD1. From germline, CDR1 is SNHLY and CDR2 FYNNEI. The CDR3 sequence is 14 residues long. With V trimmed by 6 bases and J by 4 bases, 5 bases remained unmatched. CDR3: CASSSTGDGNTIYF. Here the CDR3 DNA reads TGTGCCAGCAGCTCGACAGGGGACGGAAACACCATATATTTT.

The chain joins TRBV4-1 to TRBJ1-1, with unresolved D. The V end was cut by 2 bases, the J end by 10 bases, with 20 bases between. This CDR3 is built from 15 residues. Per the germline V gene, CDR1 is MGHRA and CDR2 is YSYEKL. DNA for the CDR3: TGCGCCAGCAGCCAAAAATTTGGGAGAGAGGACCTAGCTTTCTTT. Amino acids: CASSQKFGREDLAFF.

The chain couples TRBV7-9 to TRBJ2-7; D remains ambiguous. The V gene lost 4 bases and the J gene lost 4 bases, with 11 bases spanning the gap. The CDR3 is 13 residues long. CDR1 is SEHNR and CDR2 is FQNEAQ in the germline V gene (reference sequence). The CDR3 loop is CASSSEKTYEQYF. The CDR3 nucleotides are TGTGCCAGCAGCTCTGAAAAGACATACGAGCAGTACTTC.

The chain carries TRBV6-5 and TRBJ1-6, with D possibly being TRBD1 (5 bases). V lost 5 bases, J lost 8 bases, and 13 bases lay in between. Germline CDR1 and CDR2: MNHEY and SVGAGI. The CDR3 consists of 14 residues. In DNA form, the CDR3 reads TGTGCCAGCAGTCGGGACCTGAGCTATTCACCCCTCCACTTT. Residues: CASSRDLSYSPLHF.

The chain links TRBV5-1 to TRBJ1-2; D gene ambiguous. Germline V gene data show CDR1 as SGHRS and CDR2 as YFSETQ. The CDR3 contains 13 residues. The V gene lost 1 base and the J gene lost 7 bases, with 11 bases spanning the gap. The CDR3 sequence: CASSLTGPSGYTF. The CDR3 DNA reads TGCGCCAGCAGCTTGACGGGCCCTTCTGGCTACACCTTC.

The chain combines TRBV11-2 with TRBJ2-7; a weak D match, TRBD1 (6 bases). Trimming removed 2 bases from V and 6 bases from J, with 14 bases in between. Germline CDR1 is SGHAT and CDR2 is FQNNGV. The CDR3 sequence is 14 residues long. CDR3 bases: TGTGCCAGCAGCTTAATGTTTGGGGGCTCCGAGCAGTACTTC. As protein: CASSLMFGGSEQYF.

The chain combines TRBV19 with TRBJ2-3; 9 nucleotides align to TRBD1. With 8 bases clipped from V and 4 bases from J, the junction kept 13 bases outside the gene matches. This CDR3 has 16 amino acids. Germline V gene data show CDR1 as LNHDA and CDR2 as SQIVND (reference sequence). The CDR3 nucleotides are TGTGCCAGTCAGAGATGGGGACAGGGATGGTCAGATACGCAGTATTTT. Translation gives CASQRWGQGWSDTQYF.

This chain uses TRBV5-4 with TRBJ2-7; 8 nucleotides agree with TRBD2. The trim removed 4 bases at V and 1 base at J, leaving 4 bases unmatched. The CDR3 is made up of 14 amino acids. CDR1 and CDR2 (germline): SGHNT, YYREEE (reference sequence). As DNA, the CDR3 is TGTGCCAGCAGCAAGCGGGGGATTTCCTACGAGCAGTACTTC. It yields the protein CASSKRGISYEQYF. The full variable domain, with the rest looked up from reference TRBV5-4 and TRBJ2-7, is ETGVTQSPTHLIKTRGQQVTLRCSSQSGHNTVSWYQQALGQGPQFIFQYYREEENGRGNFPPRFSGLQFPNYSSELNVNALELDDSALYLCASSKRGISYEQYFGPGTRLTVT.